This is a list of T cell receptor beta chains from one sample in a study of CD4 T cells in relation to SARS-CoV-2 and coronaviruses. Assay used: immunoSEQ multiplex PCR; TCRdb lists only in-frame clones, some missing. The sample shows approximately 59,000 clones, around 87% of them seen only once. Sequencing was done on a sample of memory CD4+ T cells from PBMCs. These TCRs come from a human donor in good health. Both conserved end residues are part of each CDR3.

j_call v_call cdr3_aa
TRBJ2-7 TRBV3-1/TRBV3-2 CASSQVGTASYEQYF
TRBJ1-2 TRBV18 CASSRDKLNYGYTF
TRBJ1-4 TRBV4-3 CASSQDQEAKLFF
TRBJ2-3 TRBV27 CASSLGRLAPSTDTQYF
TRBJ2-7 TRBV11-1 CASSRGGGLPNYEQYF
TRBJ1-4 TRBV7-2 CASSTQLSGGGNEKLFF
TRBJ2-1 TRBV29-1 CSGGFLSAREGLSYNEQFF
TRBJ2-5 TRBV5-1 CASSVSTGLGETQYF
TRBJ1-1 TRBV18 CASSPVGQGDTEAFF
TRBJ2-6 TRBV4-2 CASSQVSAGASGANVLTF
TRBJ1-2 TRBV30 CARTTPGDPNYGYTF
TRBJ1-6 TRBV9 CASSVGGGRGSPLHF
TRBJ1-6 TRBV27 CASSFRHNYNSPLHF
TRBJ2-7 TRBV6-5 CASSYSGGSLHYEQYF
TRBJ2-3 TRBV9 CASSVDVGVTDTQYF
TRBJ2-7 TRBV7-9 CASSRQGTTTYEQYF
TRBJ2-7 TRBV6-5 CATSVNLDEQYF